The 30 T cell receptor beta chains in this list originate from one sample, sequenced in a study of blood T cell repertoires in COVID-19. Assay used: immunoSEQ multiplex PCR; TCRdb lists only in-frame clones, some missing. The sample carries around 360,000 clones, more than 75% recorded once. The specimen was PBMCs or T cells enriched from blood (not recorded which). The receptor set was obtained from a woman in her twenties or thirties who had recovered from COVID-19.

This sequence joins TRBV7-9 and TRBJ2-1, with 10 positions matching TRBD2. The CDR3 runs 15 residues. The ends lost 7 bases at V and 5 bases at J; junction bases unmatched: 8. Germline V gene sequence: CDR1 SEHNR, CDR2 FQNEAQ (reference sequence). CDR3 bases: TGTGCCAGCAACCAGGGACTAGCGACCGACAATGAGCAGTTCTTC. Translating it yields CASNQGLATDNEQFF. Full variable domain (remainder filled in from reference TRBV7-9 and TRBJ2-1): DTGVSQNPRHKITKRGQNVTFRCDPISEHNRLYWYRQTLGQGPEFLTYFQNEAQLEKSRLLSDRFSAERPKGSFSTLEIQRTEQGDSAMYLCASNQGLATDNEQFFGPGTRLTVL.

The V gene is TRBV13, the J gene TRBJ1-6; 10 nucleotides match TRBD1. Germline loops: CDR1 PRHDT, CDR2 FYEKMQ (reference sequence). The CDR3 totals 14 residues. The V and J ends lost 6 bases and 9 bases, in that order; junction bases with no gene match: 5. CDR3 sequence (DNA): TGTGCCAGCAGTGTGGGGACAGGGGTTTCACCCCTCCACTTT. Amino acids: CASSVGTGVSPLHF.

V usage is TRBV6-1 and J usage is TRBJ2-1; 12 nucleotides agree with TRBD2. Germline CDR1 reads MNHNS; CDR2 reads SASEGT. CDR3 size: 16 residues. V was pared by 4 bases and J by 10 bases, with 11 bases of the junction left unmatched. Here the CDR3 reads CASSVGLAGGHVEQFF. CDR3 sequence (DNA): TGTGCCAGCAGTGTGGGACTAGCGGGCGGTCACGTGGAGCAGTTCTTC.

The sample holds a few counts of this clone. The J gene is TRBJ2-5, the V gene TRBV6-5, with no clear D. The CDR3 covers 13 residues. Deletions cut 5 bases from V and 5 bases from J, with 12 bases between. Germline loops: CDR1 MNHEY, CDR2 SVGAGI. In DNA form, the CDR3 reads TGTGCCAGCAGTAACCTGGAGAGGGAGACCCAGTACTTC. Its protein is CASSNLERETQYF.

This clone was seen once. The chain links TRBV5-1 to TRBJ2-7, with TRBD1 identical over 11 bases. Trimming at V came to 5 bases and at J to 2 bases, leaving 6 bases not matched to a gene. From germline, CDR1 is SGHRS and CDR2 YFSETQ. The CDR3 extends over 15 amino acids. In DNA form, the CDR3 reads TGCGCCAGCAGGGTTGGGGGACAGGGGGCCTACGAGCAGTACTTC. The encoded protein is CASRVGGQGAYEQYF.

This clone was seen ten or more times. The chain combines TRBV11-3 with TRBJ1-1; no definite D call. V was clipped by 0 bases and J by 4 bases, with 6 bases between them. Germline V CDR1 and CDR2: SGHNT, YENEEA. This CDR3 comprises 13 residues. Here the CDR3 reads CASSLEEGTEAFF. DNA of the CDR3: TGTGCCAGCAGCTTAGAGGAGGGCACTGAAGCTTTCTTT.

V and J are TRBV7-3 and TRBJ1-2, with TRBD1 matching 7 bases. The CDR3 runs to 13 residues. With 5 bases clipped from V and 4 bases from J, the junction kept 4 bases outside the gene matches. The germline V gene encodes CDR1 SGHTA and CDR2 FQGTGA. The CDR3 region has the DNA TGTGCCAGCAGCCTGGGACAGCTCTATGGCTACACCTTC. Its translation: CASSLGQLYGYTF.

The chain couples TRBV18 to TRBJ1-1, with D uncertain. Germline CDR1 KGHSH, CDR2 LQKENI. This CDR3 has 13 residues. Trimming shortened V by 5 bases and J by 1 base, and 8 bases separated the two germline ends. The CDR3 DNA reads as TGTGCCAGCTCAGGGAGATGGAACACTGAAGCTTTCTTT. It is translated as CASSGRWNTEAFF.

The V and J genes are TRBV6-1 and TRBJ1-1; D gene ambiguous. CDR1 and CDR2 (germline): MNHNS, SASEGT. This CDR3 is built from 13 residues. Trimming removed 0 bases from V and 4 bases from J, with 6 bases in between. CDR3 nucleotides: TGTGCCAGCAGTGAAGCGCGAAGCACTGAAGCTTTCTTT. It translates to CASSEARSTEAFF.

The chain employs TRBV27 and TRBJ2-5; 8 nucleotides match TRBD2. The CDR3 loop spans 15 amino acids. The V segment lost 4 bases and the J segment 1 base; nucleotides outside the gene matches: 5. Germline values: CDR1 MNHEY, CDR2 SMNVEV (reference sequence). CDR3 bases: TGTGCCAGCAGTTCCAGGGGACTAGGCCAAGAGACCCAGTACTTC. This sequence encodes CASSSRGLGQETQYF.

This clone was observed a few times. The chain carries TRBV10-3 and TRBJ2-6, with a weak D call TRBD1 (6 bases). There are 17 residues in the CDR3. Deletions cut 2 bases from V and 0 bases from J, with 11 bases between. Looked up from germline, CDR1 is ENHRY and CDR2 is SYGVKD. The CDR3 is CAISERDTSSGANVLTF. The CDR3 DNA reads TGTGCCATCAGTGAGCGGGACACCAGCTCTGGGGCCAACGTCCTGACTTTC.

The chain has TRBV5-6 and TRBJ2-1; TRBD2 matches at 11 bases. CDR3 length: 18 residues. V was clipped by 3 bases and J by 4 bases; unmatched bases: 12. Germline V lookup: CDR1 SGHDT, CDR2 YYEEEE. CDR3 amino acids: CASSSDREGTSGYNEQFF. CDR3 nucleotides: TGTGCCAGCAGCTCGGACAGGGAAGGGACTAGCGGTTACAATGAGCAGTTCTTC.

The chain employs TRBV7-8 and TRBJ1-1; D is ambiguous. The CDR3 runs 18 residues. CDR1 is SGHVS and CDR2 is FQNEAQ in the germline V gene. Trimming shortened V by 1 base and J by 4 bases, and 22 bases separated the two germline ends. The chain's CDR3 is CASSLGSLAGSEGTEAFF. As DNA, the CDR3 is TGTGCCAGCAGCTTAGGGTCCTTGGCTGGGAGTGAGGGCACTGAAGCTTTCTTT.

The chain employs TRBV7-8 and TRBJ1-2; weak D call: TRBD1 (6 bases). CDR1 is SGHVS and CDR2 is FQNEAQ in the germline V gene. Trimming cost V 1 base and J 7 bases, with 19 bases left between them. The CDR3 contains 16 residues. The CDR3 DNA reads as TGTGCCAGCAGCTTAGGGGGTCAGGGGACGTTCTCTGGCTACACCTTC. Protein sequence: CASSLGGQGTFSGYTF.

The CDR3 DNA follows: TGTGCCAGCAGGGCCGGGGGAAATTCACCCCTCCACTTT. This encodes CASRAGGNSPLHF. This chain links TRBV6-5 with TRBJ1-6, with a tentative D call TRBD1 (5 bases). The CDR3 loop spans 13 amino acids. Trimming removed 6 bases at V and 7 bases at J, with 10 bases between. Germline loops: CDR1 MNHEY, CDR2 SVGAGI.

The chain uses TRBV7-9 and TRBJ2-1, with TRBD1 matching over 8 bases. J gave up 6 bases and V 5 bases, and 6 bases lay outside the gene matches. The CDR3 length is 14 residues. CDR1 is SEHNR, CDR2 FQNEAQ, per germline (reference sequence). The CDR3: CASSTTTGANEQFF. CDR3 DNA: TGTGCCAGCAGCACGACGACAGGGGCCAATGAGCAGTTCTTC.

The chain recombines TRBV7-2 with TRBJ2-7, with D perhaps matching TRBD1 (5 bases). CDR1 and CDR2 from the germline V gene are SGHTA and FQGNSA. Between the trimmed V and J ends, which lost 5 bases and 0 bases, there was a span of 11 bases. This CDR3 contains 14 residues. The CDR3 here is CASSPLGLSYEQYF. CDR3 bases: TGTGCCAGCAGCCCCCTGGGGCTCTCCTACGAGCAGTACTTC.

This sequence joins TRBV19 and TRBJ1-5, with D perhaps TRBD1 (6 bases). The length of the CDR3 is 15 residues. Deletions cut 1 base from V and 4 bases from J, with 11 bases between. Looked up from germline, CDR1 is LNHDA and CDR2 is SQIVND (reference sequence). The CDR3 DNA sequence: TGTGCCAGTAGTATAGTCTGGCAGGGGAATCAGCCCCAGCATTTT. It yields the protein CASSIVWQGNQPQHF.

The chain joins TRBV13 to TRBJ1-1; TRBD1 might be the D (6 bases). Trimming cost V 5 bases and J 1 base, with 11 bases left between them. This CDR3 contains 14 residues. Germline V lookup: CDR1 PRHDT, CDR2 FYEKMQ (reference sequence). Written as DNA, the CDR3 is TGTGCCAGCAGCCCGGGGGGCAGGAACACTGAAGCTTTCTTT. Its protein product is CASSPGGRNTEAFF.

This rearrangement joins TRBV4-1 to TRBJ1-5, with 7 bases identical to TRBD1. Trimming took 2 bases from V and 2 from J; bases not matched to a gene: 3. The CDR3 spans 15 residues. Germline CDR1 MGHRA, CDR2 YSYEKL. This chain's CDR3 is CASSQQTGGNQPQHF. The DNA of the CDR3 is TGCGCCAGCAGCCAACAAACAGGGGGCAATCAGCCCCAGCATTTT.

This sequence joins TRBV30 and TRBJ2-2; 9 nucleotides align to TRBD1. CDR1 is GTSNPN and CDR2 is SVGIG in the germline V gene (reference sequence). After removal of 2 bases from V and 7 bases from J, the junction contained 5 bases not matched to a gene. This CDR3 contains 14 residues. CDR3 sequence reads: CAWSRGQGHGELFF. The CDR3 coding sequence is TGTGCCTGGAGTCGGGGACAGGGCCACGGGGAGCTGTTTTTT.

CDR3 protein: CASKGDGSSYEQYF. CDR3 nucleotides: TGTGCCAGCAAAGGGGACGGGAGCTCGTACGAGCAGTACTTC. J is TRBJ2-7 and V is TRBV27; D may be TRBD2 (6 bases). Trimming cost V 7 bases and J 4 bases, with 17 bases left between them. The length of the CDR3 is 14 residues. Germline V gene lookup returns CDR1 MNHEY and CDR2 SMNVEV (reference sequence).

The chain joins TRBV7-2 to TRBJ2-1; 10 bases fit TRBD2. The V gene's germline CDR1 is SGHTA and CDR2 FQGNSA. The CDR3 has 15 residues. V shed 7 bases and J 7 bases; nucleotides not matched to a gene: 10. Here the CDR3 reads CASTNQRGGKNEQFF. The CDR3 nucleotides read TGTGCCAGCACCAATCAGCGGGGGGGAAAAAATGAGCAGTTCTTC.

V and J are TRBV28 and TRBJ1-4; TRBD1 might be the D (6 bases). V was cut by 2 bases and J by 8 bases, with 18 bases left in between. Germline V CDR1 and CDR2: MDHEN, SYDVKM. The CDR3 spans 16 residues. The CDR3 is CASSLAGAPRGEKLFF. DNA of the CDR3: TGTGCCAGCAGTTTAGCAGGGGCACCCCGAGGGGAAAAACTGTTTTTT.

The V gene is TRBV7-2, the J gene TRBJ1-2; TRBD1 agrees at 9 bases. The trim removed 2 bases at V and 5 bases at J, leaving 3 bases unmatched. Germline V CDR1 and CDR2: SGHTA, FQGNSA. The length of the CDR3 is 14 residues. CDR3 amino acids: CASSLNRGPYGYTF. The CDR3, as DNA: TGTGCCAGCAGCTTAAACAGGGGGCCGTATGGCTACACCTTC.

This sequence joins TRBV18 and TRBJ2-2, with D tentatively TRBD1 (6 bases). This CDR3 contains 16 residues. Germline V gene lookup returns CDR1 KGHSH and CDR2 LQKENI. V gave up 4 bases and J gave up 0 bases, with 12 bases separating them. Written as DNA, the CDR3 is TGTGCCAGCTCACACCCTACAGGGTCGAACACCGGGGAGCTGTTTTTT. Protein: CASSHPTGSNTGELFF.

The V and J genes are TRBV19 and TRBJ1-5, with D maybe TRBD1 (5 bases). V lost 4 bases and J lost 6, with 10 bases in between. The CDR3 length is 13 residues. The germline V gene has CDR1 LNHDA and CDR2 SQIVND (reference sequence). This CDR3 reads CASSTDSVQPQHF. The CDR3 nucleotides are TGTGCCAGTAGTACAGACAGTGTTCAGCCCCAGCATTTT.

The chain has TRBV6-5 and TRBJ1-3; D remains ambiguous. V lost 8 bases to trimming and J lost 6 bases, with 17 bases between them. The CDR3 length is 14 residues. Per germline, CDR1 MNHEY and CDR2 SVGAGI. The CDR3 nucleotides read TGTGCCAGCTTAGGAGGTCCTAGGGAAAACACCATATATTTT. As protein: CASLGGPRENTIYF.

The DNA of the CDR3 is TGTGCCAGTGGGGACACCCCGAACACTGAAGCTTTCTTT. As protein: CASGDTPNTEAFF. The rearrangement links TRBV19 to TRBJ1-1, with TRBD1 as a possible D gene (6 bases). The germline gives CDR1 LNHDA, CDR2 SQIVND (reference sequence). Trimming cost V 8 bases and J 1 base, with 11 bases left between them. The CDR3 extends over 13 amino acids.

The rearrangement joins TRBV5-1 to TRBJ2-2; maybe TRBD1 (7 bases). CDR3 size: 17 residues. Germline loops: CDR1 SGHRS, CDR2 YFSETQ. Trimming left V 0 bases short and J 13 bases short, with 25 bases between. CDR3 bases: TGCGCCAGCAGCTTGGGTCGGCTAGCCGCAACAGGGGAGGTGCTGTTTTTT. It encodes CASSLGRLAATGEVLFF. Looking up the rest from reference TRBV5-1 and TRBJ2-2 gives the full variable domain: KAGVTQTPRYLIKTRGQQVTLSCSPISGHRSVSWYQQTPGQGLQFLFEYFSETQRNKGNFPGRFSGRQFSNSRSEMNVSTLELGDSALYLCASSLGRLAATGEVLFFGEGSRLTVL.